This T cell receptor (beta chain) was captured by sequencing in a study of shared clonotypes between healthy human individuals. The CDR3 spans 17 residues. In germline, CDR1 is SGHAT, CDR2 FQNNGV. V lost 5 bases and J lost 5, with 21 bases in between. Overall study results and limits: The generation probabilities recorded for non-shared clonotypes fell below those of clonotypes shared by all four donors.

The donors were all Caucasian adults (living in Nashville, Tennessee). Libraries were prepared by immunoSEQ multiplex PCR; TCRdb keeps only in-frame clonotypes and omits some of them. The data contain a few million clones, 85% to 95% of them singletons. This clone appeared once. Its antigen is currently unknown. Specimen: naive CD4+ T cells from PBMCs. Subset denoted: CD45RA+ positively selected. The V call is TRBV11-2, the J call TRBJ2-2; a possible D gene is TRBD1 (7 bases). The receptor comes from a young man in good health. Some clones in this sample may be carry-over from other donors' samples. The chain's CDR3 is CASSPRSGRGRTGELFF. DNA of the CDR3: TGTGCCAGCAGCCCACGCTCGGGCAGGGGGAGGACCGGGGAGCTGTTTTTT.